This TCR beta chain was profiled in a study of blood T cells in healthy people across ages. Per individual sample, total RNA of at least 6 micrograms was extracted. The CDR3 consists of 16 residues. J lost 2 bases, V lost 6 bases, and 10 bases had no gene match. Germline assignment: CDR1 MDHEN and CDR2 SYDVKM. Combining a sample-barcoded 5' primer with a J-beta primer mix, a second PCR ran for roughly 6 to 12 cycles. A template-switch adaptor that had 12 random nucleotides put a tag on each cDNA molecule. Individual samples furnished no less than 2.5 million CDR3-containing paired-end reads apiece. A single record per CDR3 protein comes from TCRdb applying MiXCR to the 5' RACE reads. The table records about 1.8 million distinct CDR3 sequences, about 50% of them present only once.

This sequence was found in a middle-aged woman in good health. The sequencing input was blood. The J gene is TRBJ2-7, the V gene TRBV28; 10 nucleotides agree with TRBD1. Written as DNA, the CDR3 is TGTGCCAGCAGCCCCGGACAGGGGGAAGGAGCCTACGAGCAGTACTTC. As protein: CASSPGQGEGAYEQYF.